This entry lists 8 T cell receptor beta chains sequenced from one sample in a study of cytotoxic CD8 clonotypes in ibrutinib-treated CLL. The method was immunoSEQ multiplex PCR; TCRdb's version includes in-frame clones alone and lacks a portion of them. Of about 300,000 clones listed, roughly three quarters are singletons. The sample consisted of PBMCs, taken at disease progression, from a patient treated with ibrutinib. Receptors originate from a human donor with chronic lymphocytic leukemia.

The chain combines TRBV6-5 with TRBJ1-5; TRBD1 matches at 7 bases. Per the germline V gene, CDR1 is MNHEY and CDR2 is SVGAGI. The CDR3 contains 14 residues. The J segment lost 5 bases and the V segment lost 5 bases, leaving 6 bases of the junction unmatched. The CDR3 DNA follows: TGTGCCAGCAGTCGATGGACAGGAGATCAGCCCCAGCATTTT. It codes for CASSRWTGDQPQHF.

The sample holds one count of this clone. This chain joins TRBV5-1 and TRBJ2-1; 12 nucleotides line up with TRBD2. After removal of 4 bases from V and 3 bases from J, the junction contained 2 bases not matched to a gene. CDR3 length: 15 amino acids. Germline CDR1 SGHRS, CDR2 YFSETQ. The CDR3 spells CASSQGLAGYNEQFF. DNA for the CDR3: TGCGCCAGCAGCCAGGGACTAGCGGGCTACAATGAGCAGTTCTTC.

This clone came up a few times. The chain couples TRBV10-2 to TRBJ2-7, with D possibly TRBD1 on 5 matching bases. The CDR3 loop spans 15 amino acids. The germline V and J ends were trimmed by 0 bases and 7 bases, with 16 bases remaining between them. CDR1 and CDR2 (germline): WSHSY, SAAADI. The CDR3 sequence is CASSESAGLLREQYF. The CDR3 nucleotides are TGCGCCAGCAGTGAGTCGGCAGGGCTCCTAAGGGAGCAGTACTTC.

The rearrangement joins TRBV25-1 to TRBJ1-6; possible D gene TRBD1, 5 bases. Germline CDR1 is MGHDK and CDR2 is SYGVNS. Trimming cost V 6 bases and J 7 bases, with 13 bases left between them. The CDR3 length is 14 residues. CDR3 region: CASSPGRSNSPLHF. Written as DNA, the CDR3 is TGTGCCAGCAGCCCGGGACGGTCGAATTCACCCCTCCACTTT.

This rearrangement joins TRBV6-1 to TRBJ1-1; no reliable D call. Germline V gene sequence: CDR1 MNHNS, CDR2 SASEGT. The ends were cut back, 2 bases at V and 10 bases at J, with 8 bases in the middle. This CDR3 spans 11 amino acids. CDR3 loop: CASSEFMSAFF. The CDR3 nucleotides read TGTGCCAGCAGTGAATTTATGTCAGCTTTCTTT.

CDR3 residues: CASSSAAGVEAFF. The CDR3 bases are TGTGCCAGCAGTTCCGCGGCCGGGGTTGAAGCTTTCTTT. The rearrangement links TRBV7-8 to TRBJ1-1; no clear D gene. The CDR3 spans 13 residues. The ends were cut back, 6 bases at V and 7 bases at J, with 15 bases in the middle. From germline, CDR1 is SGHVS and CDR2 FQNEAQ.

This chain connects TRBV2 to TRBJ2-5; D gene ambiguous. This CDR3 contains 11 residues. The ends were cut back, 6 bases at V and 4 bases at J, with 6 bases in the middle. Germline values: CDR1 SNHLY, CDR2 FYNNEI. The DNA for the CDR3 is TGTGCCAGCAGCCCAGGAGAGACCCAGTACTTC. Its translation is CASSPGETQYF.

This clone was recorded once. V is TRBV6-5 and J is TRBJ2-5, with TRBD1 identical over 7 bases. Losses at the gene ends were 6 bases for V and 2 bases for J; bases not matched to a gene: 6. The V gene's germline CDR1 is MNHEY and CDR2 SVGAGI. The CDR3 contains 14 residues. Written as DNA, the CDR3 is TGTGCCAGCAGACCTCCGGACAGGCAAGAGACCCAGTACTTC. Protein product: CASRPPDRQETQYF.